The T cell receptor beta chain under discussion was sequenced for a study of identical twins. CDR1 and CDR2 (germline): LGHDT, YNNKEL (reference sequence). CDR3 length: 14 amino acids. Trimming stripped 6 bases from V and 1 base from J, with 12 bases between. In TCRdb, the 5' RACE reads were re-called with MiXCR into one record per CDR3 protein. This table holds approximately 1.8 million distinct CDR3 sequences, about 32% found once. The TCR originated in a newborn girl in good health. Sequencing input: cord blood. The V call is TRBV3-1, the J call TRBJ1-1; D gene ambiguous. In DNA form, the CDR3 reads TGTGCCAGCAGTCGGAGGGAGTGGAACACTGAAGCTTTCTTT. The encoded protein is CASSRREWNTEAFF.